The source of this TCR beta chain is a study of T cell clonotyping in hematopoietic cell transplantation. General study points: Cells were unsorted, so CD4 and CD8 contributions were not separated.

Details on this clone: Antigen: not known.

Germline V gene data show CDR1 as MNHNS and CDR2 as SASEGT. The CDR3 runs to 15 residues. V lost 7 bases and J lost 6, with 19 bases in between. This table comes from immunoSEQ multiplex PCR, and its TCRdb copy is limited to in-frame clones, with some not included. The sample carries more than 40,000 clones, 95% recorded once. The sequence was collected from a young man in good health. Some clones in this sample may be carry-over from other donors' samples. Sequenced: peripheral blood mononuclear cells. The chain uses TRBV6-1 and TRBJ1-5; possibly TRBD1 for D (5 bases). The CDR3 sequence is CASTPGTGVGQPQHF. The DNA of the CDR3 is TGTGCCAGCACGCCGGGGACGGGGGTAGGTCAGCCCCAGCATTTT.